These 9 T cell receptor beta chains originate from one sample sequenced in a study of T cell responses to AZD1222 COVID-19 vaccine. Measured with immunoSEQ multiplex PCR; TCRdb has only the in-frame clones, and not every one. The table has around 97,000 clones, 90% seen once; the top ten hold 4% to 5.5%. Sequencing used peripheral blood, obtained on day 0 of AZD1222 vaccination. The receptors stem from an adult in good health.

This chain uses TRBV11-2 with TRBJ2-2; the match to TRBD1 covers 9 bases. This CDR3 is built from 16 residues. The V and J ends lost 6 bases and 1 base, in that order; junction bases with no gene match: 6. Germline CDR1 is SGHAT and CDR2 is FQNNGV. DNA of the CDR3: TGTGCCAGCAGACGACCGGGACAGGGGAACACCGGGGAGCTGTTTTTT. Translating gives CASRRPGQGNTGELFF.

The gene calls are TRBV7-3 and TRBJ2-5, with 9 bases identical to TRBD1. CDR1 is SGHTA and CDR2 is FQGTGA in the germline V gene. After removal of 3 bases from V and 4 bases from J, the junction contained 6 bases not matched to a gene. The CDR3 runs 15 residues. CDR3 sequence reads: CASSFGGQGRETQYF. The CDR3 DNA follows: TGTGCCAGCAGCTTCGGAGGACAGGGGCGAGAGACCCAGTACTTC. Together with reference TRBV7-3 and TRBJ2-5, the CDR3 gives the full variable domain: GAGVSQTPSNKVTEKGKYVELRCDPISGHTALYWYRQSLGQGPEFLIYFQGTGAADDSGLPNDRFFAVRPEGSVSTLKIQRTERGDSAVYLCASSFGGQGRETQYFGPGTRLLVL.

The CDR3 loop is CASSLAGGDREYYGYTF. CDR3 sequence (DNA): TGTGCCAGCAGCTTAGCCGGCGGGGACAGGGAATACTATGGCTACACCTTC. This chain connects TRBV7-3 to TRBJ1-2; TRBD1 matches at 9 bases. J lost 3 bases, V lost 2 bases, and 10 bases had no gene match. The germline V gene has CDR1 SGHTA and CDR2 FQGTGA. The CDR3 runs 17 residues.

The CDR3 loop reads CASSLTGSNEQFF. The CDR3 coding sequence is TGTGCCAGCAGCTTGACAGGTAGCAATGAGCAGTTCTTC. The chain uses TRBV5-4 and TRBJ2-1; maybe TRBD1 (5 bases). V lost 1 base and J 6 bases, leaving 8 bases between the germline ends. CDR1 and CDR2 from the germline V gene are SGHNT and YYREEE (reference sequence). CDR3 size: 13 residues.

V gene TRBV6-1 combines with J gene TRBJ2-7, with D perhaps assigned TRBD1 or TRBD2 (6 bases each). The CDR3 spans 14 residues. Per the germline V gene, CDR1 is MNHNS and CDR2 is SASEGT. The V end was cut by 1 base, the J end by 3 bases, with 10 bases between. The CDR3 nucleotides read TGTGCCAGCAGTGAAGGGGGGGCAAGCTACGAGCAGTACTTC. Protein: CASSEGGASYEQYF.

The rearrangement links TRBV6-4 to TRBJ1-2, with 8 bases aligning to TRBD1. This CDR3 is 17 amino acids long. Germline CDR1 is MRHNA and CDR2 is SNTAGT. With 8 bases clipped from V and 4 bases from J, the junction kept 18 bases outside the gene matches. The CDR3 nucleotides read TGTGCCAGCCCCTTTGGACAGGGCGATACCGTGGTCTATGGCTACACCTTC. This translates into CASPFGQGDTVVYGYTF.

The rearrangement links TRBV24-1 to TRBJ2-1, with D perhaps matching TRBD1 (6 bases). CDR1 is KGHDR, CDR2 SFDVKD, per germline. There are 13 residues in the CDR3. Deletions cut 3 bases from V and 12 bases from J, with 14 bases between. CDR3 DNA sequence: TGTGCCACCAGTGATAGGGCGAAACAGGGGCAGTTCTTC. This gives the protein CATSDRAKQGQFF.

The chain recombines TRBV3-1 (or the pseudogene TRBV3-2) with TRBJ1-2, with TRBD1 matching over 9 bases. This CDR3 is built from 19 residues. Trimming took 0 bases from V and 5 from J; bases not matched to a gene: 16. CDR1 LGHDT and CDR2 YNNKEL come from the germline V gene (reference sequence). As DNA, the CDR3 is TGTGCCAGCAGCCAAGATCTTTGGGACAGGGTCCGGGGGCTATATGGCTACACCTTC. Translating it yields CASSQDLWDRVRGLYGYTF.

This clone was recorded only once. This rearrangement joins TRBV20-1 to TRBJ1-4; no firm D call. CDR1 is DFQATT and CDR2 is SNEGSKA in the germline V gene (reference sequence). V dropped 3 bases and J dropped 0 bases, with 5 bases sitting between them. This CDR3 is 13 amino acids long. As DNA, the CDR3 is TGCAGTGCTAGTTGGGCAACTAATGAAAAACTGTTTTTT. Residues: CSASWATNEKLFF.